The T cell receptor (beta chain) under discussion was sequenced for a study of blood T cell repertoires in COVID-19. Clones were sequenced by immunoSEQ multiplex PCR, and TCRdb holds only the in-frame ones, with some missing. The data hold 100,000 or so clones, with around 87% observed a single time. In germline, CDR1 is SGHRS, CDR2 YFSETQ. V lost 2 bases to trimming and J lost 6 bases; unmatched junction nucleotides: 7. The CDR3 has 16 residues. Sample: peripheral blood. The receptor was isolated from a woman in her twenties or thirties with acute or convalescent COVID-19. The chain has TRBV5-1 and TRBJ1-4; TRBD1 aligns across 10 bases. CDR3 amino acids: CASSFPIGQGDEKLFF. CDR3 nucleotides: TGCGCCAGCAGCTTCCCCATAGGACAGGGGGATGAAAAACTGTTTTTT.